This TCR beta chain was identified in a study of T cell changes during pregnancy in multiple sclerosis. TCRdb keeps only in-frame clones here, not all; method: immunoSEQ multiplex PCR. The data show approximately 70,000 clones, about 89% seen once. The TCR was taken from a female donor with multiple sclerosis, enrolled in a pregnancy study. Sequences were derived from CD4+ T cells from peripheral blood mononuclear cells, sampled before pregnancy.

The CDR3 sequence is CASSFRQGSVNYGYTF. Here the CDR3 DNA reads TGTGCCAGCAGCTTTAGACAGGGTTCGGTTAACTATGGCTACACCTTC. The chain combines TRBV7-9 with TRBJ1-2; 7 bases line up with TRBD1. V lost 3 bases, J lost 1 base, and 8 bases stayed unmatched. The CDR3 is 16 residues long. Germline V gene sequence: CDR1 SEHNR, CDR2 FQNEAQ (reference sequence).